The 26 T cell receptor beta chains reported below all come from one sample, sequenced in a study of blood T cell repertoires in COVID-19. The repertoire was sequenced with immunoSEQ multiplex PCR; TCRdb's copy has only in-frame clones and lacks some. This sample has roughly 250,000 clones, with about 89% found just once. Sequencing was done on a sample of peripheral blood. Receptor source: a woman between 50 and 59 years old with acute or convalescent COVID-19.

This chain joins TRBV19 and TRBJ2-1; D remains ambiguous. The CDR3 is 16 residues long. V was pared by 3 bases and J by 8 bases, with 20 bases between. CDR1 is LNHDA, CDR2 SQIVND, per germline (reference sequence). CDR3 in DNA: TGTGCCAGTAGTATCGATTTGCGGCACCTCGTCTATGAGCAGTTCTTC. It specifies CASSIDLRHLVYEQFF.

This clone has only one observation. CDR3 sequence (DNA): TGTGCCTGGATTAAGGGGAGGACTGAAGCTTTCTTT. Encoded protein: CAWIKGRTEAFF. V and J are TRBV30 and TRBJ1-1, with a tentative D call TRBD1 (5 bases). CDR1 is GTSNPN and CDR2 is SVGIG in the germline V gene (reference sequence). The CDR3 has 12 amino acids. Trimming stripped 4 bases from V and 5 bases from J, with 11 bases between. The full variable domain, its missing parts supplied by reference TRBV30 and TRBJ1-1, is SQTIHQWPATLVQPVGSPLSLECTVEGTSNPNLYWYRQAAGRGLQLLFYSVGIGQISSEVPQNLSASRPQDRQFILSSKKLLLSDSGFYLCAWIKGRTEAFFGQGTRLTVV.

This clone occurred a few times. This chain joins TRBV27 and TRBJ1-4, with D possibly matching TRBD1 (5 bases). V was pared by 7 bases and J by 0 bases, with 15 bases between. The germline V gene encodes CDR1 MNHEY and CDR2 SMNVEV (reference sequence). The CDR3 consists of 16 residues. In DNA form, the CDR3 reads TGTGCCAGCACGGGAGGACCAGGGTCAACTAATGAAAAACTGTTTTTT. This codes for CASTGGPGSTNEKLFF. Variable domain in full (rest from reference TRBV27 and TRBJ1-4): EAQVTQNPRYLITVTGKKLTVTCSQNMNHEYMSWYRQDPGLGLRQIYYSMNVEVTDKGDVPEGYKVSRKEKRNFPLILESPSPNQTSLYFCASTGGPGSTNEKLFFGSGTQLSVL.

Comments on this clone: The conserved phenylalanine or tryptophan normally closing the CDR3 is absent here, so this likely arose from a read error. Because the CDR3's place on the DNA is in doubt, the DNA is left out and the CDR3 is given as listed by TCRdb. The CDR3 loop reads CASSSPTSGRTLVL. The genes are TRBV27 and TRBJ2-7; TRBD2, as called in the table, went unchecked against the DNA. Termini included, the CDR3 measures 14 amino acids. The germline V gene has CDR1 MNHEY and CDR2 SMNVEV (reference sequence).

V is TRBV6-2 or TRBV6-3 and J is TRBJ1-5; D unresolved. Germline loops: CDR1 MNHEY, CDR2 SVGEGT. V lost 4 bases and J lost 0, with 7 bases in between. The CDR3 totals 14 residues. The CDR3 DNA sequence: TGTGCCAGCAGTTTTCAGTATAGCAATCAGCCCCAGCATTTT. The encoded protein is CASSFQYSNQPQHF.

J is TRBJ2-3 and V is TRBV30; 15 nucleotides line up with TRBD2. The V gene end was trimmed by 2 bases and the J gene end by 6 bases; junction bases not matched to a gene: 3. The CDR3 extends over 15 amino acids. CDR1 and CDR2 from the germline V gene are GTSNPN and SVGIG (reference sequence). CDR3 residues: CAWSLGLAGGDTQYF. CDR3 DNA: TGTGCCTGGAGTCTGGGACTAGCGGGAGGCGATACGCAGTATTTT. The full variable domain, completed using reference TRBV30 and TRBJ2-3, is SQTIHQWPATLVQPVGSPLSLECTVEGTSNPNLYWYRQAAGRGLQLLFYSVGIGQISSEVPQNLSASRPQDRQFILSSKKLLLSDSGFYLCAWSLGLAGGDTQYFGPGTRLTVL.

V is TRBV3-1 (or the pseudogene TRBV3-2) and J is TRBJ2-2, with 7 bases matching TRBD2. Germline lookup yields CDR1 LGHDT and CDR2 YNNKEL (reference sequence). The V gene end was trimmed by 4 bases and the J gene end by 6 bases; junction bases not matched to a gene: 5. The CDR3 covers 14 residues. The DNA of the CDR3 is TGTGCCAGCAGCCGAGGGAGGGCCTCCGGGGAGCTGTTTTTT. It encodes CASSRGRASGELFF.

This clone was seen more than once but under ten times. The chain couples TRBV24-1 to TRBJ2-7, with 9 bases that match TRBD1. The CDR3 length is 15 residues. V was clipped by 4 bases and J by 4 bases; unmatched bases: 7. Germline-derived CDR1 and CDR2 are KGHDR and SFDVKD. CDR3 sequence: CATSDPGTGIYEQYF. CDR3 nucleotides: TGTGCCACCAGTGACCCCGGGACAGGGATATACGAGCAGTACTTC.

V usage is TRBV3-1 (or the pseudogene TRBV3-2) and J usage is TRBJ2-1, with 11 positions matching TRBD1. Germline values: CDR1 LGHDT, CDR2 YNNKEL (reference sequence). The CDR3 contains 15 residues. V lost 8 bases, J lost 7 bases, and 10 bases stayed unmatched. CDR3 in DNA: TGTGCCAGCCTTGGCCGGGACAGGGGGAGGAATGAGCAGTTCTTC. Residues: CASLGRDRGRNEQFF.

The chain uses TRBV11-2 and TRBJ2-6; 7 bases match TRBD2. There are 15 residues in the CDR3. The germline CDR1 and CDR2 sequences are SGHAT and FQNNGV. The V segment lost 5 bases and the J segment 3 bases; nucleotides outside the gene matches: 4. Written as DNA, the CDR3 is TGTGCCAGCAGCCCCCCGGGGGGTGGGGCCAACGTCCTGACTTTC. It is translated as CASSPPGGGANVLTF. The whole variable domain, filled in from reference TRBV11-2 and TRBJ2-6, reads EAGVAQSPRYKIIEKRQSVAFWCNPISGHATLYWYQQILGQGPKLLIQFQNNGVVDDSQLPKDRFSAERLKGVDSTLKIQPAKLEDSAVYLCASSPPGGGANVLTFGAGSRLTVL.

This clone was recorded only once. The V and J genes are TRBV27 and TRBJ2-1, with 10 positions matching TRBD2. The length of the CDR3 is 20 residues. Trimming cost V 3 bases and J 4 bases; bases outside gene matches: 18. Per germline, CDR1 MNHEY and CDR2 SMNVEV (reference sequence). Here the CDR3 DNA reads TGTGCCAGCAGTTTGCGCGATCGGCTAGCGGGAGAACTAGGGTACAATGAGCAGTTCTTC. This codes for CASSLRDRLAGELGYNEQFF.

The chain combines TRBV28 with TRBJ1-5, with TRBD1 identical over 8 bases. Per the germline V gene, CDR1 is MDHEN and CDR2 is SYDVKM. The J segment lost 6 bases and the V segment lost 6 bases, leaving 7 bases of the junction unmatched. The CDR3 contains 14 residues. The CDR3 is CASRNRDRFQPQHF. DNA of the CDR3: TGTGCCAGCAGGAACCGGGACAGGTTTCAGCCCCAGCATTTT.

This chain links TRBV2 with TRBJ1-1; D is possibly TRBD1 (5 bases). CDR3 size: 14 residues. Looked up from germline, CDR1 is SNHLY and CDR2 is FYNNEI. The germline V and J ends were trimmed by 6 bases and 4 bases, with 15 bases remaining between them. For the CDR3, the DNA is TGTGCCAGCAGGACGGCAGGGCTCTTCACTGAAGCTTTCTTT. Its protein product is CASRTAGLFTEAFF.

The J gene is TRBJ2-7, the V gene TRBV6-5, with 10 bases fitting TRBD2. The ends lost 4 bases at V and 0 bases at J; junction bases unmatched: 3. Per germline, CDR1 MNHEY and CDR2 SVGAGI. The CDR3 has 15 amino acids. CDR3 sequence (DNA): TGTGCCAGCAGTTGGACTAGCGGCCTCTCCTACGAGCAGTACTTC. It specifies CASSWTSGLSYEQYF.

This chain joins TRBV9 and TRBJ2-2; possibly TRBD1 for D (6 bases). V lost 0 bases to trimming and J lost 1 base, with 10 bases between them. This CDR3 spans 16 amino acids. Per germline, CDR1 SGDLS and CDR2 YYNGEE. The CDR3 DNA sequence: TGTGCCAGCAGCGTAGGCAGGGGCGTGAACACCGGGGAGCTGTTTTTT. Its translation is CASSVGRGVNTGELFF.

The gene calls are TRBV7-6 and TRBJ2-1; tentatively, D is TRBD1 (5 bases). V was cut by 0 bases and J by 10 bases, with 16 bases left in between. The germline gives CDR1 SGHVS, CDR2 FNYEAQ. This CDR3 comprises 15 residues. This CDR3 is CASSLARVGFGEQFF. CDR3 nucleotides: TGTGCCAGCAGCTTAGCCAGGGTAGGATTTGGGGAGCAGTTCTTC.

V gene TRBV5-1 combines with J gene TRBJ2-7, with TRBD2 identical over 7 bases. Germline assignment: CDR1 SGHRS and CDR2 YFSETQ. The junction had 5 bases not matched to a gene; V was cut back by 5 bases and J by 0 bases. The CDR3 is made up of 14 amino acids. CDR3 sequence: CASRGGSTSYEQYF. In nucleotides, the CDR3 is TGCGCCAGCAGGGGCGGGAGTACCTCCTACGAGCAGTACTTC.

This sequence joins TRBV9 and TRBJ2-1; maybe TRBD1 (7 bases). CDR3 length: 15 amino acids. The germline gives CDR1 SGDLS, CDR2 YYNGEE. The V end was cut by 1 base, the J end by 3 bases, with 11 bases between. CDR3: CASSVQGGFYNEQFF. CDR3 DNA: TGTGCCAGCAGCGTACAGGGGGGCTTCTACAATGAGCAGTTCTTC.

This sequence joins TRBV7-9 and TRBJ2-5; 8 bases are shared with TRBD1. This CDR3 has 14 residues. With 4 bases clipped from V and 1 base from J, the junction kept 2 bases outside the gene matches. Germline V gives CDR1 SEHNR, CDR2 FQNEAQ (reference sequence). The CDR3: CASSWQGAQETQYF. The DNA for the CDR3 is TGTGCCAGCAGCTGGCAGGGGGCCCAAGAGACCCAGTACTTC.

The rearrangement uses TRBV28 and TRBJ1-1; D remains unclear. CDR3 size: 13 residues. Trimming cost V 1 base and J 5 bases, with 8 bases left between them. Germline V lookup: CDR1 MDHEN, CDR2 SYDVKM. In DNA form, the CDR3 reads TGTGCCAGCAGTTTATCGGGGTGGACTGAAGCTTTCTTT. Encoded protein: CASSLSGWTEAFF.

The rearrangement joins TRBV6-2 or TRBV6-3 to TRBJ2-7, with 7 bases matching TRBD2. This CDR3 contains 17 residues. Germline trimming cut 6 bases from V and 2 bases from J; bases unmatched to any gene: 16. Germline CDR1 MNHEY, CDR2 SVGEGT. CDR3 region: CASSPSLLAADPYEQYF. CDR3 DNA: TGTGCCAGCAGCCCTTCTTTGCTAGCGGCCGATCCCTACGAGCAGTACTTC.

Only one count was recorded for this clone. The chain is built from TRBV28 and TRBJ2-7; tentatively, D is TRBD2 (6 bases). Germline loops: CDR1 MDHEN, CDR2 SYDVKM. The V end was cut by 6 bases, the J end by 4 bases, with 13 bases between. This CDR3 region has 13 residues. CDR3 in DNA: TGTGCCAGCAGCCCGGGACTCATGTACGAGCAGTACTTC. Translated, it gives CASSPGLMYEQYF.

The gene calls are TRBV7-8 and TRBJ2-3; TRBD2 matches at 7 bases. Per the germline V gene, CDR1 is SGHVS and CDR2 is FQNEAQ. V lost 0 bases and J lost 1; bases outside the gene matches: 10. The CDR3 runs 18 residues. Here the CDR3 reads CASSLAWGEGRGTDTQYF. As DNA, the CDR3 is TGTGCCAGCAGCTTAGCTTGGGGGGAGGGCCGGGGCACAGATACGCAGTATTTT.

The chain employs TRBV19 and TRBJ2-3; D not resolved. CDR3 size: 14 residues. Germline CDR1 and CDR2: LNHDA and SQIVND (reference sequence). Deletions cut 3 bases from V and 2 bases from J, with 9 bases between. The CDR3 DNA sequence: TGTGCCAGTAGTATTGCGCGCTACACAGATACGCAGTATTTT. It translates to CASSIARYTDTQYF.

This sequence joins TRBV28 and TRBJ1-6; D is unclear. CDR3 length: 14 residues. The germline CDR1 and CDR2 sequences are MDHEN and SYDVKM. The ends were cut back, 6 bases at V and 0 bases at J, with 6 bases in the middle. The CDR3 region has the DNA TGTGCCAGCAGGCGAGGCTCCTATAATTCACCCCTCCACTTT. The encoded protein is CASRRGSYNSPLHF.

This sequence joins TRBV7-2 and TRBJ2-1; 8 bases map to TRBD1. The CDR3 has 15 amino acids. V was clipped by 3 bases and J by 6 bases; unmatched bases: 7. The V gene's germline CDR1 is SGHTA and CDR2 FQGNSA. CDR3 sequence: CASSFLTGVVNEQFF. DNA for the CDR3: TGTGCCAGCAGCTTCCTGACAGGGGTGGTCAATGAGCAGTTCTTC.